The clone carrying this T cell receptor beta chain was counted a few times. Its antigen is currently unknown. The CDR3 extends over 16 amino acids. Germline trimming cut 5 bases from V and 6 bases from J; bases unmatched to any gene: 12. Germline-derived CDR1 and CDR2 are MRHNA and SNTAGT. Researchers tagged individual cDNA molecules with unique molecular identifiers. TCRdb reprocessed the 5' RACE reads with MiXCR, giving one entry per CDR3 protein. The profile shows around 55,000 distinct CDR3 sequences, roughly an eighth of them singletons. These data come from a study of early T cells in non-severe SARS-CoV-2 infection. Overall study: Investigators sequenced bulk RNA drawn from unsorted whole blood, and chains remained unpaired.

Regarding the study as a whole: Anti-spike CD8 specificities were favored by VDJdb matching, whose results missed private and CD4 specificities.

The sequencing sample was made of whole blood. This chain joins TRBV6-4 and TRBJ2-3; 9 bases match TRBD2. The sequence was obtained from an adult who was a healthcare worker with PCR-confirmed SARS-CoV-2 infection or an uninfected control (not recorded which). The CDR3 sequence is CASSLSQAGGSDTQYF. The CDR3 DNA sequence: TGTGCCAGCAGTCTTTCCCAAGCGGGGGGCTCGGATACGCAGTATTTT.